Sequencing of this TCR beta chain was carried out in a study of T cell responses to AZD1222 COVID-19 vaccine. The table came from immunoSEQ multiplex PCR; TCRdb's copy has only in-frame clones and leaves some out. The repertoire holds 90,000 to 130,000 clones, with approximately 94% as singletons. The V end was cut by 2 bases, the J end by 5 bases, with 21 bases between. The CDR3 contains 18 residues. Germline V gene data show CDR1 as KGHSH and CDR2 as LQKENI. The clonotype was recovered from an adult who received the AZD1222 COVID-19 vaccine. Material: peripheral blood, obtained 28 days after the second AZD1222 dose. V is TRBV18 and J is TRBJ1-4; D unresolved. The CDR3 is CASSPIEVKGLGNEKLFF. The CDR3 region has the DNA TGTGCCAGCTCACCAATAGAAGTGAAAGGTCTGGGGAATGAAAAACTGTTTTTT. The complete variable domain, with remaining parts taken from reference TRBV18 and TRBJ1-4, reads NAGVMQNPRHLVRRRGQEARLRCSPMKGHSHVYWYRQLPEEGLKFMVYLQKENIIDESGMPKERFSAEFPKEGPSILRIQQVVRGDSAAYFCASSPIEVKGLGNEKLFFGSGTQLSVL.